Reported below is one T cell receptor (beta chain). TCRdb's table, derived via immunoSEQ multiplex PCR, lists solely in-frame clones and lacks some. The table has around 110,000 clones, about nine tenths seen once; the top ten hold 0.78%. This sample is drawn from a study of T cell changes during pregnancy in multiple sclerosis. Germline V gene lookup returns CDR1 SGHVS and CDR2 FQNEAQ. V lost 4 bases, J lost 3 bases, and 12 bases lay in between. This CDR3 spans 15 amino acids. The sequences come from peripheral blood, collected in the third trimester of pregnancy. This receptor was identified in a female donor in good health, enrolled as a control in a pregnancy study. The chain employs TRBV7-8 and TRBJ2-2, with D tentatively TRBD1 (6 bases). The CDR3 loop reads CASSSQGKHTGELFF. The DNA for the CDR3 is TGTGCCAGCAGCTCCCAGGGGAAACACACCGGGGAGCTGTTTTTT.